The rows below give T cell receptor beta chains drawn from one sample of a study of control samples from healthy donors and cancer patients. Method: immunoSEQ multiplex PCR; TCRdb's copy keeps in-frame clones and lacks some. The repertoire holds nearly 200,000 clones, approximately 91% seen once, with over 1.5% in the top ten. Sequencing input: blood. These receptors came from a man aged 25-45 years in good health. Both conserved end residues are part of each CDR3. Each record gives: clone size, J gene, V gene, CDR3 length, D gene, CDR3 protein, CDR3 DNA. The D gene is left open where the match is weak. The size field is filled for only some rows; it gives once, few, many or a size class.

NA	TRBJ1-6	TRBV18	17	NA	CASSPRVLSSYNSPLHF	TGTGCCAGCTCACCCAGAGTATTGAGCTCCTATAATTCACCCCTCCACTTT
NA	TRBJ1-5	TRBV7-2	14	NA	CASSLNVLNQPQHF	TGTGCCAGCAGCTTGAACGTACTCAATCAGCCCCAGCATTTT
NA	TRBJ1-2	TRBV1	11	NA	CTSSPTRSNSF	TGCACCAGCAGCCCCACTAGAAGTAATTCCTTC
NA	TRBJ1-5	TRBV2	12	NA	CASRAGNQPQHF	TGTGCCAGCAGGGCCGGCAATCAGCCCCAGCATTTT
NA	TRBJ2-3	TRBV2	16	NA	CASSFGLNPGTDTQYF	TGTGCCAGCAGCTTCGGGCTCAACCCCGGCACAGATACGCAGTATTTT
NA	TRBJ2-7	TRBV11-2	15	NA	CASSLIAGGGYEQYF	TGTGCCAGCAGCTTAATCGCAGGTGGAGGGTACGAGCAGTACTTC
NA	TRBJ2-5	TRBV28	15	NA	CASSLADRYPETQYF	TGTGCCAGCAGTCTAGCCGACCGGTACCCAGAGACCCAGTACTTC
few	TRBJ2-3	TRBV14	16	TRBD2	CASSQDLSGGSDTQYF	TGTGCCAGCAGCCAAGATTTAAGCGGGGGGTCAGATACGCAGTATTTT
NA	TRBJ1-1	TRBV12-3/TRBV12-4	13	TRBD1	CASSRGQGDGAFF	TGTGCCAGCAGCCGTGGACAGGGGGACGGAGCTTTCTTT
NA	TRBJ2-3	TRBV29-1	14	NA	CSVEGRSSTDTQYF	TGCAGCGTTGAAGGACGATCTTCTACAGATACGCAGTATTTT
NA	TRBJ1-2	TRBV24-1	11	NA	CATSEGFGYTF	TGTGCCACCAGTGAGGGGTTCGGCTACACCTTC
NA	TRBJ2-1	TRBV4-1	19	TRBD1	CASSPNVRRGTGGYNEQFF	TGCGCCAGCAGCCCCAACGTGAGACGAGGGACAGGGGGATACAATGAGCAGTTCTTC
NA	TRBJ1-6	TRBV11-2	17	NA	CASSSLLKSSYNSPLHF	TGTGCCAGCAGCTCCCTCCTTAAGAGCTCCTATAATTCACCCCTCCACTTT
NA	TRBJ1-2	TRBV2	14	NA	CASAEGQRGYGYTF	TGTGCCAGCGCTGAAGGGCAGAGGGGGTATGGCTACACCTTC
NA	TRBJ2-1	TRBV10-3	13	NA	CAIRLGQMDEQFF	TGTGCCATCAGGTTAGGTCAGATGGATGAGCAGTTCTTC
NA	TRBJ2-3	TRBV12-3/TRBV12-4	11	NA	CASGTTDTQYF	TGTGCCAGCGGGACCACAGATACGCAGTATTTT
NA	TRBJ1-5	TRBV12-5	15	NA	CASGLGQADNQPQHF	TGTGCTAGTGGTTTGGGACAGGCGGACAATCAGCCCCAGCATTTT
NA	TRBJ2-3	TRBV12-3/TRBV12-4	13	NA	CASSTTGSSTQYF	TGTGCCAGCAGTACCACAGGGTCTAGTACGCAGTATTTT
few	TRBJ1-2	TRBV6-5	12	NA	CASTRVGYGYTF	TGTGCCAGCACCCGGGTTGGGTATGGCTACACCTTC
NA	TRBJ2-1	TRBV30	18	TRBD1	CAWSGQGASPSSYNEQFF	TGTGCCTGGAGCGGACAGGGGGCCTCCCCCAGCTCCTACAATGAGCAGTTCTTC
NA	TRBJ1-2	TRBV12-5	15	NA	CASGYRDFGNYGYTF	TGTGCTAGTGGTTACAGGGATTTCGGAAACTATGGCTACACCTTC
NA	TRBJ1-6	TRBV5-1	16	NA	CASRGPSDSYNSPLHF	TGCGCCAGCAGAGGGCCCTCGGACTCCTATAATTCACCCCTCCACTTT